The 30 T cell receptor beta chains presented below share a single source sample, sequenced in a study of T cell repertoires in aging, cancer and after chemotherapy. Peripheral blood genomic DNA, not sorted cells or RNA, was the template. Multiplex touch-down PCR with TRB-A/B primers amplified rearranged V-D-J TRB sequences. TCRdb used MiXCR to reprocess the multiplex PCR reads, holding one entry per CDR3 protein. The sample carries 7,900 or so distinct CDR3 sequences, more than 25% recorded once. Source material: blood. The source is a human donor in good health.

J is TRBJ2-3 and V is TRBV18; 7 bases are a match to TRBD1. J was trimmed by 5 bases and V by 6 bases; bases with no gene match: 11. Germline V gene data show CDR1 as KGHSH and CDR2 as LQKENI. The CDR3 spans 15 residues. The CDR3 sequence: CASSRQAQGKDTQYF. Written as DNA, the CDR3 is TGTGCCAGCTCCCGCCAGGCACAGGGGAAAGATACGCAGTATTTT.

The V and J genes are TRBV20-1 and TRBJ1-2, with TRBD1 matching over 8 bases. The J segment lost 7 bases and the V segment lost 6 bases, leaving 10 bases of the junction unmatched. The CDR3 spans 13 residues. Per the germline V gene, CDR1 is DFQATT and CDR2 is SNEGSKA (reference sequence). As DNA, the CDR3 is TGCAGTGCCGCTAGCCGGACAGGGCCTGGCTACACCTTC. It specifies CSAASRTGPGYTF.

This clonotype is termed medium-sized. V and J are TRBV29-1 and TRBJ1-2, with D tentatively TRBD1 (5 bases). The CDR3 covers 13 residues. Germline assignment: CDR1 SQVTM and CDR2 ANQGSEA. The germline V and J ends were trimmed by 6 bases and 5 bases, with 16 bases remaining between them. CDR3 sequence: CSVVGDLEYGYTF. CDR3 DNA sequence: TGCAGCGTAGTAGGGGACCTTGAATATGGCTACACCTTC.

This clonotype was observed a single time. Here the CDR3 DNA reads TGCGCCAGCAGCCCGTTTAGGTTGGGGGCCAACGTCCTGACTTTC. Protein: CASSPFRLGANVLTF. The chain combines TRBV10-1 with TRBJ2-6; the D is unclear. CDR1 is WNHNN and CDR2 is SYGVQD in the germline V gene (reference sequence). V lost 6 bases to trimming and J lost 4 bases, with 13 bases between them. The CDR3 has 15 residues.

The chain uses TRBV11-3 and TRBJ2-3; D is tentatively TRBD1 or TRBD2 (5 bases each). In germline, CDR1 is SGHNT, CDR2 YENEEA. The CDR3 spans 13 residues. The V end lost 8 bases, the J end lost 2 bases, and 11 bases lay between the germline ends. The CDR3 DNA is TGTGCCAGCGGACGGGACCACACAGATACGCAGTATTTT. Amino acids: CASGRDHTDTQYF.

This CDR3 is CASTRWQGDNEQFF. CDR3 nucleotide sequence: TGTGCCAGTACCCGGTGGCAGGGAGACAATGAGCAGTTCTTC. The V and J genes are TRBV19 and TRBJ2-1; D tentatively fits TRBD1 or TRBD2 (5 bases each). The CDR3 length is 14 residues. Germline V gives CDR1 LNHDA, CDR2 SQIVND (reference sequence). Trimming cost V 7 bases and J 5 bases, with 15 bases left between them.

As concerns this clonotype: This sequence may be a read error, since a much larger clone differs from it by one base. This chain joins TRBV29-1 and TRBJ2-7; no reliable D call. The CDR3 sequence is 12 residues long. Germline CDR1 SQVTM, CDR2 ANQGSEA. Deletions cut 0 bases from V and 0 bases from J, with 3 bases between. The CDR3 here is CSVEDNSYEQYF. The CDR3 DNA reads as TGCAGCGTTGAAGACAACTCCTACGAGCAGTACTTC.

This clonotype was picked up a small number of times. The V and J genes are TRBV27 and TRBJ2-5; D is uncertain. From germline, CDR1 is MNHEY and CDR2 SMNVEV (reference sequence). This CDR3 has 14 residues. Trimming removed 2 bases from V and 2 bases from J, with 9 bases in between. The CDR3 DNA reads TGTGCCAGCAGTTTAAGGTCGGCTCAAGAGACCCAGTACTTC. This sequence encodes CASSLRSAQETQYF.

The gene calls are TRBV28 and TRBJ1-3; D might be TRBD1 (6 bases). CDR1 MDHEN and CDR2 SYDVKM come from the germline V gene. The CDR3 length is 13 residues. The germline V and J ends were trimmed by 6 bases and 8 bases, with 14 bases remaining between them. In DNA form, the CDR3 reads TGTGCCAGCAGGGACAGCTCGAGGGACACCATATATTTT. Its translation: CASRDSSRDTIYF. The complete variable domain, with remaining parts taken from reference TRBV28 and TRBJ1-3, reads DVKVTQSSRYLVKRTGEKVFLECVQDMDHENMFWYRQDPGLGLRLIYFSYDVKMKEKGDIPEGYSVSREKKERFSLILESASTNQTSMYLCASRDSSRDTIYFGEGSWLTVV.

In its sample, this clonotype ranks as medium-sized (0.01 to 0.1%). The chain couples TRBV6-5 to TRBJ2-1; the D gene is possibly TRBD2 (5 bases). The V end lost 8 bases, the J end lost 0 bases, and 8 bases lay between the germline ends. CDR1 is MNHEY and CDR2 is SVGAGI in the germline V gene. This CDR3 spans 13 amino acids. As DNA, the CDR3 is TGTGCCAGCGCGGGTTCCTCCTACAATGAGCAGTTCTTC. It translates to CASAGSSYNEQFF.

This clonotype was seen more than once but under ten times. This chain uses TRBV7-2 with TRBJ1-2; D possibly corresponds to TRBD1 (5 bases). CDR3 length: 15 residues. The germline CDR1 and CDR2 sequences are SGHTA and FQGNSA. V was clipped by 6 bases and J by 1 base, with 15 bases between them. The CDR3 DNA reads TGTGCCAGCAGTCGATGGGGGGATCATAACTATGGCTACACCTTC. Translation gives CASSRWGDHNYGYTF.

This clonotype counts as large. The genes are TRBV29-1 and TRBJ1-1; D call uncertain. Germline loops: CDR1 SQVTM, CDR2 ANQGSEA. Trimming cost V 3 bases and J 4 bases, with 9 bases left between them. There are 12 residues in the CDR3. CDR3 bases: TGCAGCGTTGAGAGGGCGGGCACTGAAGCTTTCTTT. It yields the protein CSVERAGTEAFF.

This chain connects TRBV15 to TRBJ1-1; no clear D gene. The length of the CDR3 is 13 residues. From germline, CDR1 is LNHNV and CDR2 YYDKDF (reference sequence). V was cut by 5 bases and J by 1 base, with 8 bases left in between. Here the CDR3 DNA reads TGTGCCACCAGCGTCACCAGGAACACTGAAGCTTTCTTT. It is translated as CATSVTRNTEAFF.

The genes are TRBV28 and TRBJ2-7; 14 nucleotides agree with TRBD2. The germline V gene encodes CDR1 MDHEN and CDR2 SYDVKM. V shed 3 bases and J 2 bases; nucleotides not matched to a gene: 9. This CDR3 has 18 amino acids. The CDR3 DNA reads TGTGCCAGCAGTTTTGAGATAGGGACTAGCGGGAGTCCCTACGAGCAGTACTTC. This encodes CASSFEIGTSGSPYEQYF.

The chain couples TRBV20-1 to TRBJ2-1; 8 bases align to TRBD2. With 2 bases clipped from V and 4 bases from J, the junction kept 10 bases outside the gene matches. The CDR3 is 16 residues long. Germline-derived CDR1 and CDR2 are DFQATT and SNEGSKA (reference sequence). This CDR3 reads CSARRGREGRYNEQFF. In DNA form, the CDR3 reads TGCAGTGCTAGACGTGGACGGGAGGGCCGTTACAATGAGCAGTTCTTC.

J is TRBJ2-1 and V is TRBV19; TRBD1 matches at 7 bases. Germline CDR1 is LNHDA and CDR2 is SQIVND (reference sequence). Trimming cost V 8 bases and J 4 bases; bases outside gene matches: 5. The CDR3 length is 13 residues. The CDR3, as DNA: TGTGCCAGTGGGCAGGGGGATTACAATGAGCAGTTCTTC. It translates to CASGQGDYNEQFF.

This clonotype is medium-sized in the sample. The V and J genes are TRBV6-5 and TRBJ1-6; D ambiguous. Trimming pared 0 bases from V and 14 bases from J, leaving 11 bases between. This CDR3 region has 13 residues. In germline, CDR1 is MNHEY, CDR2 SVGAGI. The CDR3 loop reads CASSYSGPNSLHF. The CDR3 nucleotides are TGTGCCAGCAGTTACTCGGGCCCCAACTCCCTCCACTTT.

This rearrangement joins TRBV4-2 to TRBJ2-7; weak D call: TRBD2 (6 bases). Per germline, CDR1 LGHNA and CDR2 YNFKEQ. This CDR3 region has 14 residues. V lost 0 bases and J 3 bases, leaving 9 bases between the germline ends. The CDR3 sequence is CASSQEFGGYEQYF. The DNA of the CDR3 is TGTGCCAGCAGCCAAGAATTCGGGGGCTACGAGCAGTACTTC.

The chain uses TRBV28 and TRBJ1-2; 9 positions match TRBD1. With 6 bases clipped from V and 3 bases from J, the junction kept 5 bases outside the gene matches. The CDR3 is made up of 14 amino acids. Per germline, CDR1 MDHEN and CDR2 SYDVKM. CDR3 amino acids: CASSETGGDYGYTF. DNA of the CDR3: TGTGCCAGCAGCGAAACAGGGGGCGACTATGGCTACACCTTC.

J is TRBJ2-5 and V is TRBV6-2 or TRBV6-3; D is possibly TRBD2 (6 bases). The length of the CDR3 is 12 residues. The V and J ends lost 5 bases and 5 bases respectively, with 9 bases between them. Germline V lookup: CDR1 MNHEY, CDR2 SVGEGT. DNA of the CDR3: TGTGCCAGCAGTGGCGGGACGGAGACCCAGTACTTC. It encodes CASSGGTETQYF.

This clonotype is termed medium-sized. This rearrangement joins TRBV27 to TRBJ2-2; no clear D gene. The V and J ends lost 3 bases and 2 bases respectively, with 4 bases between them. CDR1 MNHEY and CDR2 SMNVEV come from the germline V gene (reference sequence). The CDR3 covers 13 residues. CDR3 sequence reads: CASSLPNTGELFF. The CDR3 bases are TGTGCCAGCAGTTTGCCTAACACCGGGGAGCTGTTTTTT.

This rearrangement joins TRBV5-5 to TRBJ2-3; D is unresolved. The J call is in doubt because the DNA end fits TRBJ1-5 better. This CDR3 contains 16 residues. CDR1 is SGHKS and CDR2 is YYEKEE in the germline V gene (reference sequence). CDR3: CASSLGLAGGPDTQHF. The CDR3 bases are TGTGCCAGCAGCTTGGGTCTAGCGGGAGGGCCAGATACGCAGCATTTT.

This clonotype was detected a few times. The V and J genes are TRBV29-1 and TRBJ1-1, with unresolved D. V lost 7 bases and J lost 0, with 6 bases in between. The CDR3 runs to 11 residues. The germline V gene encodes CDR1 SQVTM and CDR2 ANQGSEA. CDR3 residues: CSGGLNTEAFF. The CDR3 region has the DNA TGCAGCGGCGGATTGAACACTGAAGCTTTCTTT.

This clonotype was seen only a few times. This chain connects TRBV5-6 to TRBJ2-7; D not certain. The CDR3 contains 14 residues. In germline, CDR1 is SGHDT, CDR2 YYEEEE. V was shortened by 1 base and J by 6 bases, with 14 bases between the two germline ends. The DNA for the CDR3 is TGTGCCAGCAGCTTGTGGAAGACACGGTCCGAGCAGTACTTC. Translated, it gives CASSLWKTRSEQYF.

The CDR3 sequence: CASSTGPGSGDQPQHF. CDR3 in DNA: TGTGCCAGCAGCACGGGACCCGGATCAGGGGATCAGCCCCAGCATTTT. This rearrangement joins TRBV4-2 to TRBJ1-5; D is possibly TRBD1 (6 bases). The germline gives CDR1 LGHNA, CDR2 YNFKEQ. This CDR3 region has 16 residues. V lost 5 bases, J lost 5 bases, and 19 bases lay in between.

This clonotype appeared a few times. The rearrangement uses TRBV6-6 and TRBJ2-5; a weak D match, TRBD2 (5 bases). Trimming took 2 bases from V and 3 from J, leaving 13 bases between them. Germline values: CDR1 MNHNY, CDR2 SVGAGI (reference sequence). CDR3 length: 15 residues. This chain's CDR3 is CASSYEGVGEETQYF. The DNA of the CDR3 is TGTGCCAGCAGTTACGAGGGAGTTGGGGAAGAGACCCAGTACTTC.

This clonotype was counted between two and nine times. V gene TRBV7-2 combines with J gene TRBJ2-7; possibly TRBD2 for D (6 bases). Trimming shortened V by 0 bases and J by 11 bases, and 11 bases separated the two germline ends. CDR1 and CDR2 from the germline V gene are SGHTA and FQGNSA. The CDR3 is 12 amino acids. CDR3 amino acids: CASSLAGGVKYF. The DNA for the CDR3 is TGTGCCAGCAGCTTAGCGGGGGGAGTAAAGTACTTC.

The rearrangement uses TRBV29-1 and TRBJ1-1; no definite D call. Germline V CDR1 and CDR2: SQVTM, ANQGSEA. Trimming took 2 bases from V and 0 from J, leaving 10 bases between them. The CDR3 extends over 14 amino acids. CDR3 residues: CSVELQHMNTEAFF. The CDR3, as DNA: TGCAGCGTTGAACTTCAGCACATGAACACTGAAGCTTTCTTT.

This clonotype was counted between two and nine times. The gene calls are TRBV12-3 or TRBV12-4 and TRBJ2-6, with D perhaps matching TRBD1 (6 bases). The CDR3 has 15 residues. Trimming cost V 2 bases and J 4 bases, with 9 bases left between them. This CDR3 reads CASSLRGTGANVLTF. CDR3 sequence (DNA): TGTGCCAGCAGTTTAAGGGGGACCGGGGCCAACGTCCTGACTTTC.

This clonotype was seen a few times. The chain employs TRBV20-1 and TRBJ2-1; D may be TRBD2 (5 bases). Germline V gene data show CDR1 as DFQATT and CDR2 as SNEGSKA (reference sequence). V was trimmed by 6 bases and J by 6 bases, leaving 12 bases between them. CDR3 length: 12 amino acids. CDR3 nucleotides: TGCAGTGCGCCCACTAGATCCAATGAGCAGTTCTTC. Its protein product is CSAPTRSNEQFF.